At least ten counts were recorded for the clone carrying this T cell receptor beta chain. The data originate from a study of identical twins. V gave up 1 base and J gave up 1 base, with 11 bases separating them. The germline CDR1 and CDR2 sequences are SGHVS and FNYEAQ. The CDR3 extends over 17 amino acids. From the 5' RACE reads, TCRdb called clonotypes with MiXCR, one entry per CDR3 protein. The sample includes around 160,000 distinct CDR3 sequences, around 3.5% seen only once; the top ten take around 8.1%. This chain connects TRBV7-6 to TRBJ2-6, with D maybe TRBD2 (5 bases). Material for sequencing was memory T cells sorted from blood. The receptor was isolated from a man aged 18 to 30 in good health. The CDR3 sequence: CASSLERVGSGANVLTF. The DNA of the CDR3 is TGTGCCAGCAGCTTAGAGAGGGTTGGATCTGGGGCCAACGTCCTGACTTTC.